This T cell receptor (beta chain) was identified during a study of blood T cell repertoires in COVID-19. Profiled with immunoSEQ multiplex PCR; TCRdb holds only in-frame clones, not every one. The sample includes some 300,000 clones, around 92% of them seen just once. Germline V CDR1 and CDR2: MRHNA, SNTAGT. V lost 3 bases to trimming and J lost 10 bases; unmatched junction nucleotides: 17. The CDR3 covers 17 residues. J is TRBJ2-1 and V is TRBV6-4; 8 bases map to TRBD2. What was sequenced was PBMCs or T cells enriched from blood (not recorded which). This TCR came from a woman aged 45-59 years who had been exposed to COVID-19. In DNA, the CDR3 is TGTGCCAGCAGTGATTGGGGGAGCGGGGGCCCCCAAGGGGAGCAGTTCTTC. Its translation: CASSDWGSGGPQGEQFF.